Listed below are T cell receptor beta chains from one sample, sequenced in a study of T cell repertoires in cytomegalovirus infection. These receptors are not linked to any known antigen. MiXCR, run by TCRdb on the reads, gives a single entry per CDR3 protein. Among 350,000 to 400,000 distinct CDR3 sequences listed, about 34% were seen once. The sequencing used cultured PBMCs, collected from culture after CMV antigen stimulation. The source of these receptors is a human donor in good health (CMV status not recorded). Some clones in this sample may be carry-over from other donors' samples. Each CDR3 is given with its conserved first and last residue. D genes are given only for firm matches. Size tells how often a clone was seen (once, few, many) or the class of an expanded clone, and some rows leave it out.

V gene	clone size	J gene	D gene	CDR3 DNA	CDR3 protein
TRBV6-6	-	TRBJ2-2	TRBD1	TGTGCCAGCAGTTACTCGACAGGGACCGGGGAGCTGTTTTTT	CASSYSTGTGELFF
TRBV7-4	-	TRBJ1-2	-	TGTGCCAGCAGCTTCACAGGTCCCTCCATTGGCACCTTC	CASSFTGPSIGTF
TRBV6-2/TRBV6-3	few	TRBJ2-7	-	TGTGCCAGCAGGGACGACCGACTCGATTTCCTATCCAACGTATACTTC	CASRDDRLDFLSNVYF
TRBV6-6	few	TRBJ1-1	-	TGTGCCAGCAGGTCAACGGGGGTTGAAACTGAAGCTTTCTTT	CASRSTGVETEAFF
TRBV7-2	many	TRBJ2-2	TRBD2	TGTGCCAGCAGCATACTAGCGGGGCGGAACACCGGGGAGCTGTTTTTT	CASSILAGRNTGELFF
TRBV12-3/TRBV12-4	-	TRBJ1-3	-	TGTGCCAGCAGTTTAGACACAGTCCACTCTGGAAACACCATATATTTT	CASSLDTVHSGNTIYF
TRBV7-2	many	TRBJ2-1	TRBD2	TGTGCCAGCAGCTACCTAGCGGGAGTGAGCGAGCAGTTCTTC	CASSYLAGVSEQFF
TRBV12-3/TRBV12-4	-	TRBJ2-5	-	TGTGCCAGCAGAATCTTTGAAGAGACCCAGTACTTC	CASRIFEETQYF
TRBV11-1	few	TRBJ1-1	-	TGTGCCAGCAGTCAAAAAAACGGAGCTTTCTTT	CASSQKNGAFF
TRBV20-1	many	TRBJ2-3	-	TGCAGTGCTACCTTAGATACGCAGTATTTT	CSATLDTQYF
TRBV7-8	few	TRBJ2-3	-	TGTGCCAGCAGCTCACGACTATTCACAGATACGCAGTATTTT	CASSSRLFTDTQYF
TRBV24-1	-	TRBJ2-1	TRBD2	TGTGCCACCAGTGACCCAACCCCGACTAGCGGGAGGCTAAGTGTGTCCTACAATGAGCAGTTCTTC	CATSDPTPTSGRLSVSYNEQFF
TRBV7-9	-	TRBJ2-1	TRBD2	TGTGCCAGCAGCCAGCGGGGTAGCTCCTACAATGAGCAGTTCTTC	CASSQRGSSYNEQFF
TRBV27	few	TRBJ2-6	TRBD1	TGTGCCAGCAGTCTTGCCGGGACAGGTTTTTCTGGGGCCAACGTCCTGACTTTC	CASSLAGTGFSGANVLTF
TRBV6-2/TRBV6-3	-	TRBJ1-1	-	TGTGCCAGCAGTTACTCGCTAGGGGTGGGCACTGAAGCTTTCTTT	CASSYSLGVGTEAFF
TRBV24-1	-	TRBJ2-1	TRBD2	TGTGCCACCAGTGATTTGCCGTCTAGCGGGAGTTTGGATGAGCAGTTCTTC	CATSDLPSSGSLDEQFF
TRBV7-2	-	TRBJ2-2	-	TGTGCCAGCAGCACCGCGGCAGGGACTCAATACACCGGGGAGCTGTTTTTT	CASSTAAGTQYTGELFF
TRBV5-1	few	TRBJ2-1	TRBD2	TGCGCCAGCAGCGCATCCGGGACTAGCGGTGAGCAGTTCTTC	CASSASGTSGEQFF
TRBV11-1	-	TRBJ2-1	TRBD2	TGTGCCAGCAGCCTCATAGCGGGAGGTGAGCAGTTCTTC	CASSLIAGGEQFF
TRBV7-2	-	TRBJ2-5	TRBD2	TGTGCCAGCAGCTTAATGGCGGGAGAGGGGGAGACCCAGTACTTC	CASSLMAGEGETQYF
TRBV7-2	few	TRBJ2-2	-	TGTGCCAGCAGCGCCTACGGGAACACCGGGGAGCTGTTTTTT	CASSAYGNTGELFF
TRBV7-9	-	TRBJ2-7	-	TGTGCCAGCAGCTTAGGCTGGGGGCAGCCCTGCGAGCAGTACTTC	CASSLGWGQPCEQYF
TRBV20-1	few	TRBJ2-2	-	TGCAGTGCTAGAGATCCCGGTAACACCGGGGAGCTGTTTTTT	CSARDPGNTGELFF
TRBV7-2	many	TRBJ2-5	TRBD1	TGTGCCAGCCGGGACAGGGCAAAAGAGACCCAGTACTTC	CASRDRAKETQYF
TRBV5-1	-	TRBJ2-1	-	TGCGCCAGCAGCTTGGAGGTGACTGCCTACAATGAGCAGTTCTTC	CASSLEVTAYNEQFF
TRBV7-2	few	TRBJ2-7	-	TGTGCCAGCAGCTTATGGGGTGGTAGCGTCTACGAGCAGTACTTC	CASSLWGGSVYEQYF
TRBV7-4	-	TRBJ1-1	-	TGTGCCAGCAGCTTGGGCAGGGATAGAACTGAAGCTTTCTTT	CASSLGRDRTEAFF
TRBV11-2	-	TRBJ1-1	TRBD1	TGTGCCACTATTGACAGGGCTACTGAAGCTTTCTTT	CATIDRATEAFF
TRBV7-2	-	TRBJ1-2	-	TGTGCCAGCAGCAAACAGGACTTCTATGGCTACACCTTC	CASSKQDFYGYTF
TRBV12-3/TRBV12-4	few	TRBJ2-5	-	TGTGCCAGCAGACAAACAGGGTTCCAAGAGACCCAGTACTTC	CASRQTGFQETQYF
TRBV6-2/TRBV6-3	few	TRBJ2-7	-	TGTGCCAGCAGACCCCTGGGGACAATAGACGAGCAGTACTTC	CASRPLGTIDEQYF
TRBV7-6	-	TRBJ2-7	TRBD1	TGTGCCAGCAGCTTAGAAGCTCCGGGACAGGTCCTCTACGAGCAGTACTTC	CASSLEAPGQVLYEQYF
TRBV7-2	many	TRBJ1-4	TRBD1	TGTGCCAGCAGCTTAGTTCAGGGGGCCGATGAAAAACTGTTTTTT	CASSLVQGADEKLFF
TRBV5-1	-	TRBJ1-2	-	TGCGCCAGCAGCTCCGGTCGACAGGATGGCTACACCTTC	CASSSGRQDGYTF
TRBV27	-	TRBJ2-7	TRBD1	TGTGCCAGCAGTTTATTCGGACCCGGGACAGGGATATCCTACGAGCAGTACTTC	CASSLFGPGTGISYEQYF
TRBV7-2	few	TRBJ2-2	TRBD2	TGTGCCAGCAGCCGTAGCGGGACGGGCACCGGGGAGCTGTTTTTT	CASSRSGTGTGELFF
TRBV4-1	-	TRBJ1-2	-	TGCGCCAGCAGCCCAAGAGACGGTCCGTTCTATGGCTACACCTTC	CASSPRDGPFYGYTF
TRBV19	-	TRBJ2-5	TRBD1	TGTGCCAGTAGCCTCCGGCTTAGACAGGGGGCGGTGGTGGCCCAGTACTTC	CASSLRLRQGAVVAQYF
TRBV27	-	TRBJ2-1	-	TGTGCCAGCAGATTAGGTCCAGCCAACAATGAGCAGTTCTTC	CASRLGPANNEQFF
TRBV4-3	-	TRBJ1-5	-	TGCGCCAGCAGCCAAGCGTACAGGGCGAATCAGCCCCAGCATTTT	CASSQAYRANQPQHF
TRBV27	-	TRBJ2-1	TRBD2	TGTGCCAGCAGCCAAACTCTAGCGGGCCCCTACAATGAGCAGTTCTTC	CASSQTLAGPYNEQFF
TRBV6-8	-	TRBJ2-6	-	TGTGCCAGCAGTTACGACACCTCTGGGGCCAACGTCCTGACTTTC	CASSYDTSGANVLTF
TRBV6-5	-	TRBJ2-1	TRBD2	TGTGCCAGCAGTTACTGGGATAGCGGGGTTGAGCAGTTCTTC	CASSYWDSGVEQFF
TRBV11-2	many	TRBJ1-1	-	TGTGCCAGCAGCTTACGGGGGGCTGAAGCTTTCTTT	CASSLRGAEAFF
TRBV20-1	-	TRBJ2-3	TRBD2	TGCAGTACACTAGCGGGACGGGGGGATACGCAGTATTTT	CSTLAGRGDTQYF
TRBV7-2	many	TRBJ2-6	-	TGTGCCAGCAGCTCCCAGCCCCGGCAGGGGTATGGGGCCAACGTCCTGACTTTC	CASSSQPRQGYGANVLTF
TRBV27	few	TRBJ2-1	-	TGTGCCAGCAGTTTGACGGCAATCAATGAGCAGTTCTTC	CASSLTAINEQFF
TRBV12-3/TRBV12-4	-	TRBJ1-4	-	TGTGCCAGCAGCCTGCAGGGGAATCGGGCTAATGAAAAACTGTTTTTT	CASSLQGNRANEKLFF
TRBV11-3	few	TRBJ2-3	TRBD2	TGTGCCAGCAGCACCGCTGGGCGGGGGGACACAGATACGCAGTATTTT	CASSTAGRGDTDTQYF
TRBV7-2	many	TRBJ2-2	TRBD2	TGTGCCAGCAGCTTAGTAGCGGGTATAGACACCGGGGAGCTGTTTTTT	CASSLVAGIDTGELFF
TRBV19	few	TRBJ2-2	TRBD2	TGTGCCAGTAGTATCCTTAGCGGGGGAAACACCGGGGAGCTGTTTTTT	CASSILSGGNTGELFF
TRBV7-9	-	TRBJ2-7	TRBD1	TGTGCCAGCAGCTCTTCCGGGACAGTATTTTACGAGCAGTACTTC	CASSSSGTVFYEQYF
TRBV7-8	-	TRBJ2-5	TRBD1	TGTGCCAGCAGCCCGGTGACAGGGGGGATACAAGAGACCCAGTACTTC	CASSPVTGGIQETQYF
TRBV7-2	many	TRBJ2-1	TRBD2	TGTGCCAGCAGCTTGGCGACTAGCGGGTTTTACAATGAGCAGTTCTTC	CASSLATSGFYNEQFF
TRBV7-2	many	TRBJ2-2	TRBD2	TGTGCCAGCAGCATACGACTAGCGGGCACCGGGGAGCTGTTTTTT	CASSIRLAGTGELFF
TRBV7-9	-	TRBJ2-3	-	TGTGCCAGCAGCCCTTGGGACAGCACAGATACGCAGTATTTT	CASSPWDSTDTQYF
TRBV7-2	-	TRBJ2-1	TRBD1	TGTGCCAGCAGACAGGGGATCGAGAATGAGCAGTTCTTC	CASRQGIENEQFF
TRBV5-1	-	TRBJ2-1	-	TGCGCCAGCAATTCGGGACTGAGCTCCTACAATGAGCAGTTCTTC	CASNSGLSSYNEQFF
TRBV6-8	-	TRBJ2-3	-	TGTGCCAGCAGTCCCTTTGGGGGAGTAACAGATACGCAGTATTTT	CASSPFGGVTDTQYF